This T cell receptor (beta chain) appears in the sequencing data of a study of PD-1 blockade in mismatch repair-deficient tumors. Profiling relied on immunoSEQ multiplex PCR, and the TCRdb table lists in-frame clones only, not all of them. Seen here are 76,000 or so clones, 80% to 90% observed once, and the top ten hold around 5.1%. Per germline, CDR1 SGHTA and CDR2 FQGNSA. V shed 6 bases and J shed 2 bases, with 19 bases lying between them. This CDR3 spans 16 amino acids. The TCR-sequenced patients were three responders to pembrolizumab. V usage is TRBV7-2 and J usage is TRBJ1-1; D call uncertain. This clonotype was sampled from an adult with mismatch repair-deficient cancer. The sequencing used peripheral blood, collected 44 weeks after starting pembrolizumab. The DNA for the CDR3 is TGTGCCAGCAGTCGAAGGCGCGGGTTAGGAAACACTGAAGCTTTCTTT. The encoded protein is CASSRRRGLGNTEAFF.